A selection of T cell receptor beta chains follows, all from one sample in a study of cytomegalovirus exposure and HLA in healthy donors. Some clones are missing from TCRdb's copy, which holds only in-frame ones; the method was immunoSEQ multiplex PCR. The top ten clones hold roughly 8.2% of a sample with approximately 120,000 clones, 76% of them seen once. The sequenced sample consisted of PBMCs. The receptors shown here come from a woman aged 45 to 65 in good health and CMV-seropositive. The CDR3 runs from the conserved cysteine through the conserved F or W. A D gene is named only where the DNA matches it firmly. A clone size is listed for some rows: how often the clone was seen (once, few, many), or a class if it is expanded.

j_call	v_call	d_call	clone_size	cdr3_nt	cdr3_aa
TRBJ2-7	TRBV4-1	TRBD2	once	TGCGCCAGCAGCCCCATAGCGGGGGGAAGTGGCGAGCAGTACTTC	CASSPIAGGSGEQYF
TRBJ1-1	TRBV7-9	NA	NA	TGTGCCAGCAGGCCAACTACAGGGCCCCACACTGAAGCTTTCTTT	CASRPTTGPHTEAFF
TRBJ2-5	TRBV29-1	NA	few	TGCAGCGTGGCCCGGGTCCAAGAGACCCAGTACTTC	CSVARVQETQYF
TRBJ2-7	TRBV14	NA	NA	TGTGCCAGCAGCCAAGATATCGAGCAGTACTTC	CASSQDIEQYF
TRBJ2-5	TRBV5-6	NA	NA	TGTGCCAGCAGCTTGGGGAGCGGCCAAGAGACCCAGTACTTC	CASSLGSGQETQYF
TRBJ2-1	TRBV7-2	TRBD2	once	TGTGCCAGCAGCTTAGCGGGGCGACTAGCGCGGGTTTCCTACAATGAGCAGTTCTTC	CASSLAGRLARVSYNEQFF
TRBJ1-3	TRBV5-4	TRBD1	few	TGTGCCAGCAGCTTGGTAGGACAGGGGGCAGGAAACACCATATATTTT	CASSLVGQGAGNTIYF
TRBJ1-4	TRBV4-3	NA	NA	TGCGCCAGCAGCCCGGACAGTCGATCTAATGAAAAACTGTTTTTT	CASSPDSRSNEKLFF
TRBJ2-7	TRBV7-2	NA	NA	TGTGCCAGCAGCGTTACAGGGGTGCTGGGGGGCGAGCAGTACTTC	CASSVTGVLGGEQYF
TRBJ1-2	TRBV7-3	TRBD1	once	TGTGCCAGCAGCATCACAGGGGGCGACGGCTATGGCTACACCTTC	CASSITGGDGYGYTF
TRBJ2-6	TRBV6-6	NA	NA	TGTGCCAGCCGTGTTGACTCCACTGGGGCCAACGTCCTGACTTTC	CASRVDSTGANVLTF
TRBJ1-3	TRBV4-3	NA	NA	TGCGCCAGCAGCCAAGATAAGACAGCCTCTGGAAACACCATATATTTT	CASSQDKTASGNTIYF
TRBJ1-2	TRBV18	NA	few	TGTGCCAGCTCACCGACCCCAACAGGGGGCTACACCTTC	CASSPTPTGGYTF
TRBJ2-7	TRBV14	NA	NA	TGTGCCAGCAGCCTTCTTGGTCGGCAGGGGCAGTACTTC	CASSLLGRQGQYF
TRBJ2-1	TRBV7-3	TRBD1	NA	TGTGCCAGCAGCTCCTTGGGACAGAACAATGAGCAGTTCTTC	CASSSLGQNNEQFF
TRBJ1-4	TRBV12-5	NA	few	TGTGCTAGTGGTTTGCTGTCCAATGAAAAACTGTTTTTT	CASGLLSNEKLFF
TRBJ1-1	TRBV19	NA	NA	TGTGCCAGTAGTATGGCAGGGATCCTAAACACTGAAGCTTTCTTT	CASSMAGILNTEAFF
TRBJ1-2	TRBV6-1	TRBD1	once	TGTGCCAGCAGGGTGGGACAGGGAAGTAGCTATGGCTACACCTTC	CASRVGQGSSYGYTF
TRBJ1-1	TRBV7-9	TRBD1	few	TGTGCCAGCAGCTTCCCCCGGGACAGGGGCTTGAACACTGAAGCTTTCTTT	CASSFPRDRGLNTEAFF
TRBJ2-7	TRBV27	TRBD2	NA	TGTGCCAGCAGCCCCGGGACTAGCGCCTACGAGCAGTACTTC	CASSPGTSAYEQYF
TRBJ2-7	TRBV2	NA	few	TGTGCCAGCAGTGAACCACTAAGACCCTACGAGCAGTACTTC	CASSEPLRPYEQYF
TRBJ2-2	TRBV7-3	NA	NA	TGTGCCAGCAGCTTAACCCCGGGACTCGTAGCCCCTAACACCGGGGAGCTGTTTTTT	CASSLTPGLVAPNTGELFF
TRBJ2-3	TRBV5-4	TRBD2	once	TGTGCCAGCAGCTTGGCGCCTAGCGGGAGCACAGATACGCAGTATTTT	CASSLAPSGSTDTQYF
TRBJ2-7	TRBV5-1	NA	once	TGCGCCAGCAGCTTGGGGTCAGTCTCCTGCGAGCAGTACTTC	CASSLGSVSCEQYF
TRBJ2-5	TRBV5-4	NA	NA	TGTGCCAGCAGCACCGGTCGGGAGACCCAGTACTTC	CASSTGRETQYF
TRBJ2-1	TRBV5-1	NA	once	TGCGCCAGCTTTACCCCCCGGGACACAACCCAGTTCTTC	CASFTPRDTTQFF
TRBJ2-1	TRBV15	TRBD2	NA	TGTGCCACCAGCCCAGCCGGGACTAGCGGGGGGGAGGGGCAGTTCTTC	CATSPAGTSGGEGQFF
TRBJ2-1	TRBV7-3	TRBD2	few	TGTGCCAGCAGCTTAAGGCCAGCGGGAGCCCTAGGGGGGTCCTACAATGAGCAGTTCTTC	CASSLRPAGALGGSYNEQFF
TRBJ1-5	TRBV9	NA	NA	TGTGCCAGCAGCGAGGGACTTCTTCCTGGTCAGACCCAGCATTTT	CASSEGLLPGQTQHF
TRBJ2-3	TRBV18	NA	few	TGTGCCAGCTCACCGACAGCCTCTAGCACAGATACGCAGTATTTT	CASSPTASSTDTQYF
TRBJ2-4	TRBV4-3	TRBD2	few	TGCGCCAGCAGCCGCGGGGCCAGCGGACTAGCCAAAAACAGTCAGTACTTC	CASSRGASGLAKNSQYF